This note documents a single T cell receptor (beta chain) sequence. What antigen it recognizes has not been identified. Nothing much larger sits one base from this clone, and base qualities are not available. The data originate from a study of radiation and T cells in renal cell carcinoma (dated by TCRdb to 2020 to 2021). Regarding the research as a whole: A total of 53 samples underwent TCR beta sequencing, made up of roughly 26 tumors and roughly 27 peripheral blood samples. The final blood draw took place at 4 weeks after radiation, the same time as nephrectomy. Across all 50 or so samples, under 5 million unique CDR3 nucleotide sequences, encoding about 3,000,000 unique CDR3 amino acid sequences, were identified. Broad study findings and their caveats: Because pretreatment tumor biopsies were not available, the baseline intratumoral presence of clonotypes could not be determined. Dynamics of the blood repertoire were not tracked past 4 weeks after treatment. With a single-armed trial design, the study had no way to address how radiation dose or scheduling affects the TCR repertoire. In blood, the top tumor clonotypes increased from baseline to 2 weeks after radiation and then shrank by 4 weeks, which suggests a temporary expansion of tumor-resident clones.

V lost 3 bases and J lost 7 bases; the stretch between them is 12 bases long. CDR1 and CDR2 are drawn from the germline V gene: MRHNA, SNTAGT. The CDR3, from cysteine to phenylalanine, totals 14 residues. Here the CDR3 DNA is all that survives: 42 bases in frame from base 1. The immunoSEQ kit was used, according to the manufacturer's recommendations, to generate TCR beta libraries from genomic DNA. For library preparation, a first multiplex PCR was performed with proprietary primers, followed by a second PCR in which unique barcodes were added, and bead cleanups were performed after each round. Each sample batch included a kit-provided positive control reaction and a negative control reaction. The final libraries underwent checking on an Agilent 4200 TapeStation D1000 ScreenTape, volumetric pooling, and quantification by qPCR. Sequencing ran on an Illumina NextSeq500 with a MidOutput 150-cycle cartridge, using 156 Read1 and 15 Index1 cycles with kit custom primers. The pooled library was loaded at 0.95 to 1 pM, with an approximately 19% PhiX control spiked in. Concerning the study's data processing: Vendor-processed data were analyzed in R, with a clonotype defined as all T cells sharing the same CDR3 nucleotide sequence. In the clone abundance analyses, frequencies in each sample were normalized to that sample's 10,000 most abundant clones. Public T cell clones, averaging fewer than five per sample, were removed before analysis. An abundance difference of at least 32-fold between compartments was the criterion for calling clonotypes tumor-enriched or baseline blood-enriched. Clonotypes expanded or contracted between blood time points were identified with a beta-binomial differential abundance model. Tumor-blood repertoire similarity was measured with the Baroni-Urbani and Buser coefficient, and groups were compared using two-tailed Wilcoxon tests in R. TCRdb stores this immuneACCESS table with in-frame sequences only. Part of the clones is absent; in the studies checked, under half of the shortfall reflects unresolved V genes, and no reason is known for the rest. V and J calls and clone size are those listed in that table; D and trimming were worked out from the DNA. A total of under 100,000 clones appear in this sample, over 80% of them only once. Together, the top ten hold roughly 10% of the sample.

The time point label for this specimen denotes: blood 4 weeks post-SBRT, at nephrectomy. In light of the paper, this sample's treatment or condition label describes: 15 Gy SBRT to primary tumor, nephrectomy 4 weeks later. The samples were obtained from a clinical trial, where primary renal cell carcinomas were treated with 15 Gy stereotactic body radiation therapy and then removed by nephrectomy 4 weeks afterward. To follow tumor-enriched clonotypes, peripheral blood was collected serially from radiation-treated patients at baseline and again at 2 weeks and 4 weeks after SBRT. Every patient had renal cell carcinoma of clear cell pathology. The QIAamp DNA Blood Mini Kit (Qiagen) was used to prepare genomic DNA for TCR sequencing. The analyses included just those samples that passed every quality control check.

The chain was built from TRBV6-4 and TRBJ2-2, with the D assignment possibly TRBD1 or TRBD2, given 6 matching bases for each. The sample consisted of blood, taken from a patient whose treatment included radiotherapy and nephrectomy. This receptor was obtained from a man aged 45-65 years with renal cell carcinoma. At the DNA level, the sequence is TGTGCCAGCAGTGATCAAGGGGGGATCGGGGAGCTGTTTTTT. It specifies CASSDQGGIGELFF.